A single sample is the source of the 14 T cell receptor beta chains below, sequenced in a study of shared clonotypes between healthy human individuals. Assay: immunoSEQ multiplex PCR; the TCRdb copy retains only in-frame clones and omits some. The sample records 750,000 to 1,000,000 clones, over 90% being singletons. Naive CD8 cells, CD45RO-negative and positively selected for CCR7, excluded terminally differentiated effector memory CD45RA+ cells. Sequencing used naive CD8+ T cells sorted from blood. Every receptor here comes from a man aged 25 to 40 in good health.

The V gene is TRBV23-1, the J gene TRBJ2-1; D unclear. TRBV23-1 belongs to the ORF category, with a function that is uncertain. V lost 0 bases, J lost 3 bases, and 9 bases lay in between. CDR3 length: 15 amino acids. The CDR3 loop reads CASSQSGHSYNEQFF. The CDR3 DNA reads TGCGCCAGCAGTCAATCAGGGCACAGCTACAATGAGCAGTTCTTC.

The rearrangement joins TRBV7-9 to TRBJ2-1; D is uncertain. The V gene lost 4 bases and the J gene lost 1 base, with 8 bases spanning the gap. Germline V gene lookup returns CDR1 SEHNR and CDR2 FQNEAQ (reference sequence). There are 14 residues in the CDR3. CDR3 loop: CASSYVTSYNEQFF. The CDR3 DNA reads TGTGCCAGCAGCTACGTAACTTCCTACAATGAGCAGTTCTTC.

This clone is a singleton in its sample. The chain links TRBV14 to TRBJ2-7; TRBD2 matches 9 bases. The CDR3 is 15 amino acids. V lost 2 bases, J lost 2 bases, and 4 bases stayed unmatched. Per the germline V gene, CDR1 is SGHDN and CDR2 is FVKESK. The DNA for the CDR3 is TGTGCCAGCAGCCAAAGGGCTAGCGGGACCTACGAGCAGTACTTC. It yields the protein CASSQRASGTYEQYF. Full variable domain (outside the CDR3, taken from reference TRBV14 and TRBJ2-7): EAGVTQFPSHSVIEKGQTVTLRCDPISGHDNLYWYRRVMGKEIKFLLHFVKESKQDESGMPNNRFLAERTGGTYSTLKVQPAELEDSGVYFCASSQRASGTYEQYFGPGTRLTVT.

The genes are TRBV28 and TRBJ2-5; 12 nucleotides agree with TRBD1. Germline lookup yields CDR1 MDHEN and CDR2 SYDVKM. V lost 8 bases to trimming and J lost 5 bases; unmatched junction nucleotides: 9. The CDR3 has 15 residues. The CDR3 loop is CASLDGTGGEETQYF. The DNA of the CDR3 is TGTGCCAGCCTAGATGGGACAGGGGGCGAGGAGACCCAGTACTTC. The complete variable domain, with remaining parts taken from reference TRBV28 and TRBJ2-5, reads DVKVTQSSRYLVKRTGEKVFLECVQDMDHENMFWYRQDPGLGLRLIYFSYDVKMKEKGDIPEGYSVSREKKERFSLILESASTNQTSMYLCASLDGTGGEETQYFGPGTRLLVL.

V and J are TRBV27 and TRBJ2-4; the D gene is possibly TRBD2 (6 bases). Germline assignment: CDR1 MNHEY and CDR2 SMNVEV (reference sequence). This CDR3 has 15 residues. V was cut by 3 bases and J by 4 bases, with 13 bases left in between. CDR3 region: CASSLEGIRKNIQYF. The CDR3 region has the DNA TGTGCCAGCAGTTTGGAGGGAATTCGGAAAAACATTCAGTACTTC.

This chain connects TRBV29-1 to TRBJ2-7, with 8 positions matching TRBD2. Germline values: CDR1 SQVTM, CDR2 ANQGSEA. This CDR3 is built from 12 residues. V trimming: 7 bases; J trimming: 2 bases; junction bases outside the gene matches: 4. This chain's CDR3 is CSARGGTYEQYF. In DNA form, the CDR3 reads TGCAGCGCGCGCGGGGGGACCTACGAGCAGTACTTC.

This clone was counted only a few times. V usage is TRBV2 and J usage is TRBJ2-7; D is undetermined. The V end lost 6 bases, the J end lost 6 bases, and 18 bases lay between the germline ends. The CDR3 is 14 residues long. Germline V lookup: CDR1 SNHLY, CDR2 FYNNEI. The CDR3 loop is CASRGLSRPGEQYF. CDR3 in DNA: TGTGCCAGCAGAGGGTTGTCTCGACCAGGCGAGCAGTACTTC. The whole variable domain, remainder taken from reference TRBV2 and TRBJ2-7, is EPEVTQTPSHQVTQMGQEVILRCVPISNHLYFYWYRQILGQKVEFLVSFYNNEISEKSEIFDDQFSVERPDGSNFTLKIRSTKLEDSAMYFCASRGLSRPGEQYFGPGTRLTVT.

In this sample, this clone turned up once. The rearrangement joins TRBV5-4 to TRBJ2-1, with D maybe TRBD1 (5 bases). From germline, CDR1 is SGHNT and CDR2 YYREEE (reference sequence). Between the trimmed V and J ends, which lost 1 base and 3 bases, there was a span of 14 bases. The CDR3 extends over 16 amino acids. The CDR3 region is CASSLFSYDSYNEQFF. The CDR3 bases are TGTGCCAGCAGCTTGTTTTCGTACGACAGCTACAATGAGCAGTTCTTC.

This chain links TRBV7-9 with TRBJ2-1, with 7 nucleotides matching TRBD2. The J segment lost 3 bases and the V segment lost 1 base, leaving 9 bases of the junction unmatched. CDR1 is SEHNR, CDR2 FQNEAQ, per germline (reference sequence). There are 17 residues in the CDR3. Written as DNA, the CDR3 is TGTGCCAGCAGCTTAGTGGCGGGAGAGGACCGCTACAATGAGCAGTTCTTC. This translates into CASSLVAGEDRYNEQFF.

The chain has TRBV2 and TRBJ1-2, with D unresolved. Germline V gene lookup returns CDR1 SNHLY and CDR2 FYNNEI. This CDR3 is built from 12 residues. V gave up 10 bases and J gave up 4 bases, with 13 bases separating them. The chain's CDR3 is CATKERVYGYTF. The DNA for the CDR3 is TGTGCCACGAAGGAAAGGGTCTATGGCTACACCTTC.

J is TRBJ1-5 and V is TRBV6-4; 10 bases are a match to TRBD1. Trimming cost V 5 bases and J 3 bases; bases outside gene matches: 7. Germline V gene lookup returns CDR1 MRHNA and CDR2 SNTAGT. The CDR3 spans 16 residues. CDR3 sequence (DNA): TGTGCCAGCAGTTCCGGGACAGGGGTGGTCAATCAGCCCCAGCATTTT. This codes for CASSSGTGVVNQPQHF.

The CDR3: CASSPYRDYNEQFF. The CDR3 DNA reads TGTGCCAGCTCACCCTACAGGGACTACAATGAGCAGTTCTTC. The chain is built from TRBV18 and TRBJ2-1, with a possible D match to TRBD1 (6 bases). Germline-derived CDR1 and CDR2 are KGHSH and LQKENI. This CDR3 has 14 amino acids. V lost 3 bases and J 3 bases, leaving 9 bases between the germline ends. Together with reference TRBV18 and TRBJ2-1, the CDR3 gives the full variable domain: NAGVMQNPRHLVRRRGQEARLRCSPMKGHSHVYWYRQLPEEGLKFMVYLQKENIIDESGMPKERFSAEFPKEGPSILRIQQVVRGDSAAYFCASSPYRDYNEQFFGPGTRLTVL.

V is TRBV28 and J is TRBJ1-5; no definite D call. CDR1 is MDHEN and CDR2 is SYDVKM in the germline V gene. The CDR3 consists of 13 residues. The ends were cut back, 4 bases at V and 3 bases at J, with 7 bases in the middle. CDR3 region: CASSSRTNQPQHF. DNA of the CDR3: TGTGCCAGCAGTTCCAGGACCAATCAGCCCCAGCATTTT.

J is TRBJ2-1 and V is TRBV20-1, with unresolved D. The V and J ends lost 6 bases and 10 bases respectively, with 10 bases between them. Germline assignment: CDR1 DFQATT and CDR2 SNEGSKA (reference sequence). The CDR3 spans 10 residues. CDR3 DNA sequence: TGCAGTGCGCCTCTAATCGAGCAGTTCTTC. Encoded protein: CSAPLIEQFF.